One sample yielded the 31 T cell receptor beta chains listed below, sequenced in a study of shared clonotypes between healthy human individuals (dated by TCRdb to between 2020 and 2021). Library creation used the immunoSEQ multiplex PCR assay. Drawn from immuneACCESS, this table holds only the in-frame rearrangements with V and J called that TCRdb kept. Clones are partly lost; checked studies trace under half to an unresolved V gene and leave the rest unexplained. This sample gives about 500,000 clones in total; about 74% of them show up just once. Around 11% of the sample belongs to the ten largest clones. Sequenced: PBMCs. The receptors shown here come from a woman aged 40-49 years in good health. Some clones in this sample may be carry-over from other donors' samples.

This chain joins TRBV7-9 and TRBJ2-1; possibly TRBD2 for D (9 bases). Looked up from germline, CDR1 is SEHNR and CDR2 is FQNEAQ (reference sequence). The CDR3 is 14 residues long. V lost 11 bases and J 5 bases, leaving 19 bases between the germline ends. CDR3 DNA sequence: TGTGCCCACAGGGGGTCTAGCGGGGACAATGAGCAGTTCTTC. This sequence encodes CAHRGSSGDNEQFF.

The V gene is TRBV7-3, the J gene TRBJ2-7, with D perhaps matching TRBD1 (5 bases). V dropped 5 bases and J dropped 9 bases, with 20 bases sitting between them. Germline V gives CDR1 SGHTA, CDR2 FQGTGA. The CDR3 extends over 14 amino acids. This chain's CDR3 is CASSTRPGSEGQYF. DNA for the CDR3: TGTGCCAGCAGCACACGTCCAGGGTCGGAAGGGCAGTACTTC.

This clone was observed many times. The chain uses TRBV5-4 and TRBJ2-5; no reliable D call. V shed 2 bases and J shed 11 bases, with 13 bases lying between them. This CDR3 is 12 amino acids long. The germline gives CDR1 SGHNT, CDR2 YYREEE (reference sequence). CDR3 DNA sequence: TGTGCCAGCAGCTTCTTCGGCGGCCAGCAGTACTTC. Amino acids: CASSFFGGQQYF.

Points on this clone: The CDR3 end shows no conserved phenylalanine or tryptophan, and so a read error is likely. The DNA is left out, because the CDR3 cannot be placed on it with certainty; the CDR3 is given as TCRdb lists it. CDR3 residues: CASSESGTALRY. The rearrangement uses TRBV6-1 and TRBJ2-7. The CDR3 spans 12 amino acids, including both terminal residues. Germline V gene sequence: CDR1 MNHNS, CDR2 SASEGT.

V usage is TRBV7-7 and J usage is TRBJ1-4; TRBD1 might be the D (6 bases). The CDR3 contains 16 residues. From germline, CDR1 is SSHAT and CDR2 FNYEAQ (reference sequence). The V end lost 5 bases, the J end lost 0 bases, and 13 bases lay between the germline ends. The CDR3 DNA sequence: TGTGCCAGCAGCCCCAGCGCAGGGGCAACTAATGAAAAACTGTTTTTT. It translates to CASSPSAGATNEKLFF.

This CDR3 reads CASSFTAFSYEQYF. The CDR3 bases are TGTGCCAGCAGTTTTACAGCGTTCTCCTACGAGCAGTACTTC. The V call is TRBV27, the J call TRBJ2-7; D not resolved. V gave up 3 bases and J gave up 0 bases, with 9 bases separating them. CDR3 length equals 14 residues. Germline loops: CDR1 MNHEY, CDR2 SMNVEV (reference sequence).

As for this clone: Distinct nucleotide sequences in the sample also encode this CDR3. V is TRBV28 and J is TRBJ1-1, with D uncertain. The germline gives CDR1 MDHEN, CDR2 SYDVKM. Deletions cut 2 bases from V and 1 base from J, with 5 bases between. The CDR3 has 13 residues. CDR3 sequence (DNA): TGTGCCAGCAGTTTAGCTGGGAACACTGAAGCTTTCTTT. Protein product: CASSLAGNTEAFF.

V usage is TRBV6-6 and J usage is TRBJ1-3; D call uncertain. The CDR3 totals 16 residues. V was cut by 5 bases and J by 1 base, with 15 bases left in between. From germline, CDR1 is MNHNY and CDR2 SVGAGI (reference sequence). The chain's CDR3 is CASSTESALSGNTIYF. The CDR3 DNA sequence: TGTGCCAGCAGTACCGAGAGCGCTCTTTCTGGAAACACCATATATTTT.

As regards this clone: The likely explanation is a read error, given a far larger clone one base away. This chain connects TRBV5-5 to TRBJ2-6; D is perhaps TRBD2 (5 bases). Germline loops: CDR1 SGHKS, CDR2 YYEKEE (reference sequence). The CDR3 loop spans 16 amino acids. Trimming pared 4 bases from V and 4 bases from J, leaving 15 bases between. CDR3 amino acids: CASSQDLGSGANVLTF. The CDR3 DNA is TGTGCCAGCAGCCAGGATCTAGGGAGCGGGGCCAACGTCCTGACTTTC. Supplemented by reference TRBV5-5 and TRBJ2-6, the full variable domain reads DAGVTQSPTHLIKTRGQQVTLRCSPISGHKSVSWYQQVLGQGPQFIFQYYEKEERGRGNFPDRFSARQFPNYSSELNVNALLLGDSALYLCASSQDLGSGANVLTFGAGSRLTVL.

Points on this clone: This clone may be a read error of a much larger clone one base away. CDR3 coding DNA: TGTGCCTGCAGCTTAACACCCGGAGATACGCAGTATTTT. Translated: CACSLTPGDTQYF. This rearrangement joins TRBV7-3 to TRBJ2-3; D remains ambiguous. CDR1 is SGHTA and CDR2 is FQGTGA in the germline V gene. The CDR3 covers 13 residues. Together with reference TRBV7-3 and TRBJ2-3, the CDR3 gives the full variable domain: GAGVSQTPSNKVTEKGKYVELRCDPISGHTALYWYRQSLGQGPEFLIYFQGTGAADDSGLPNDRFFAVRPEGSVSTLKIQRTERGDSAVYLCACSLTPGDTQYFGPGTRLTVL.

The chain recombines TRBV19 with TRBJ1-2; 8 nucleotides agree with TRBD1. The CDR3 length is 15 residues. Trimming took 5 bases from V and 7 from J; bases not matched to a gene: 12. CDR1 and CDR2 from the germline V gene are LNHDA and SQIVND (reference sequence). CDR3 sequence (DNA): TGTGCCAGTAGTTTACCCATAGCAGGGGGCTCTGGCTACACCTTC. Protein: CASSLPIAGGSGYTF. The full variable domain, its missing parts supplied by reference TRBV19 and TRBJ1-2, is DGGITQSPKYLFRKEGQNVTLSCEQNLNHDAMYWYRQDPGQGLRLIYYSQIVNDFQKGDIAEGYSVSREKKESFPLTVTSAQKNPTAFYLCASSLPIAGGSGYTFGSGTRLTVV.

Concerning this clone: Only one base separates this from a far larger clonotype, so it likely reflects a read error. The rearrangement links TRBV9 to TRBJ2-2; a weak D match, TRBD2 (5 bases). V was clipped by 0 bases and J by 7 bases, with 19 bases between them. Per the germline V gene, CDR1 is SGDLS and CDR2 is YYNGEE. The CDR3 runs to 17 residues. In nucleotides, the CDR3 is TGTGCCAGCAGCGTAGAAGGTGGACTCCGAGAGGACGGGGAGCTGTTTTTT. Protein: CASSVEGGLREDGELFF.

CDR3 sequence reads: CASSPLGGSDTQYF. The CDR3 DNA reads TGTGCCAGCAGCCCCCTTGGTGGATCAGATACGCAGTATTTT. This sequence joins TRBV7-9 and TRBJ2-3; the D is unclear. Germline V gene data show CDR1 as SEHNR and CDR2 as FQNEAQ (reference sequence). V lost 5 bases, J lost 4 bases, and 13 bases lay in between. This CDR3 has 14 amino acids.

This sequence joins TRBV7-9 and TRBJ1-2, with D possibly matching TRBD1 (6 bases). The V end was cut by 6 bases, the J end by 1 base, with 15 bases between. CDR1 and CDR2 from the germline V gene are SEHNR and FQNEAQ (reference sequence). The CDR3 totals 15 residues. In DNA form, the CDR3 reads TGTGCCAGCAGTTTTCTCGACAGGATTAACTATGGCTACACCTTC. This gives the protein CASSFLDRINYGYTF.

CDR3 DNA: TGTGCCTGGAGTCAGGGGTTCACTGAAGCTTTCTTT. It specifies CAWSQGFTEAFF. The chain couples TRBV30 to TRBJ1-1; D might be TRBD1 (6 bases). The germline V gene has CDR1 GTSNPN and CDR2 SVGIG (reference sequence). The CDR3 consists of 12 residues. The V and J ends lost 2 bases and 4 bases respectively, with 8 bases between them.

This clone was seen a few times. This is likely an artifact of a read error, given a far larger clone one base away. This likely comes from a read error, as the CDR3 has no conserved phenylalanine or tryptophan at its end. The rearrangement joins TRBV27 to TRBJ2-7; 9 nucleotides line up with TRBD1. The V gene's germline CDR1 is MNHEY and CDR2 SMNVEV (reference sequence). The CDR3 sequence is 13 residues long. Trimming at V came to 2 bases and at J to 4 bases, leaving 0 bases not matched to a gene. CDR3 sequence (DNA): TGTGCCAGCAGTTTAGGGACAGGGTACGAGCAGTACCTC. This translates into CASSLGTGYEQYL.

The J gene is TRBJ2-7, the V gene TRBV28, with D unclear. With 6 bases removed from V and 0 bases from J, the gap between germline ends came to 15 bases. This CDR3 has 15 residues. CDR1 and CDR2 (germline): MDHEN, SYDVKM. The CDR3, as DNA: TGTGCCAGCAGGGCCCTACACCGTAGCTCCTACGAGCAGTACTTC. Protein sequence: CASRALHRSSYEQYF.

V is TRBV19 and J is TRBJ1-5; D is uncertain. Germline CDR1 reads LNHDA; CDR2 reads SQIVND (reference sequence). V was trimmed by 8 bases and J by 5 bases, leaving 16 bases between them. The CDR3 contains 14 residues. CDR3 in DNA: TGTGCCAGTTTGGACCGCGGTTCCTATCAGCCCCAGCATTTT. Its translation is CASLDRGSYQPQHF.

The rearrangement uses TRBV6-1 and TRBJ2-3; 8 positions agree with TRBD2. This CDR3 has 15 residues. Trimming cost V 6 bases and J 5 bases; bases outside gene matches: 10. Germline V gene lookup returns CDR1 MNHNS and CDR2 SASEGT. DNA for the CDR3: TGTGCCAGCAGCGCTTCGCGGGAGGATGGAGATACGCAGTATTTT. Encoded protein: CASSASREDGDTQYF.

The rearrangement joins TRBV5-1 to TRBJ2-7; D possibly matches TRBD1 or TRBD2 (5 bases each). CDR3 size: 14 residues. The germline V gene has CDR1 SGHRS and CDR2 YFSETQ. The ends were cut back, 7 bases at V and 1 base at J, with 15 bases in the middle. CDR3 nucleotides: TGCGCCAGCGGGGGAGCGATTGGTTCCTACGAGCAGTACTTC. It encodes CASGGAIGSYEQYF.

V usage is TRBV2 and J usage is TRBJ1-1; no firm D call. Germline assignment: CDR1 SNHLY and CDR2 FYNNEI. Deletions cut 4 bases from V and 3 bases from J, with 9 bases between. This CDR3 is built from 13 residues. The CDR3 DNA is TGTGCCAGCAGTGTGGTTGGAGACACTGAAGCTTTCTTT. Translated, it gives CASSVVGDTEAFF.

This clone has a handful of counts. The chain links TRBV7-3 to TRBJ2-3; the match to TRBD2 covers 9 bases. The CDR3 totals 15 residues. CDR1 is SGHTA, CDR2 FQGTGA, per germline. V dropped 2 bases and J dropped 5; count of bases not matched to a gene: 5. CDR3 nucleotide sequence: TGTGCCAGCAGCTTAGGGACTAGCCCTGGAGATACGCAGTATTTT. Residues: CASSLGTSPGDTQYF.

DNA for the CDR3: TGTGCCAGCAGTTTGGGACTAGCGGGAGGAAGGACCGGGGAGCTGTTTTTT. This encodes CASSLGLAGGRTGELFF. The chain couples TRBV28 to TRBJ2-2; 15 nucleotides match TRBD2. V lost 3 bases and J lost 5; bases outside the gene matches: 4. From germline, CDR1 is MDHEN and CDR2 SYDVKM. The CDR3 is 17 residues long.

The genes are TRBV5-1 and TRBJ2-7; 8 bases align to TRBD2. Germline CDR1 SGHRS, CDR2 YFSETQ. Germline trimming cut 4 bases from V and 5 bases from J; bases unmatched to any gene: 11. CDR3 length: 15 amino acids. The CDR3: CASSVSGREVDEQYF. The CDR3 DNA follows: TGCGCCAGCAGCGTGAGCGGGAGAGAAGTCGACGAGCAGTACTTC.

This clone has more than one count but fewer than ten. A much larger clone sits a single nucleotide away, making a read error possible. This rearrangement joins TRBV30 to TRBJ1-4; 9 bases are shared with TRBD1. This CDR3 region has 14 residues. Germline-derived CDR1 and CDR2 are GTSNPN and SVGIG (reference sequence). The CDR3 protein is CAREDRTGDEKPFF. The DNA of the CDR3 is TGTGCCCGGGAGGACCGGACAGGGGATGAAAAACCGTTTTTT.

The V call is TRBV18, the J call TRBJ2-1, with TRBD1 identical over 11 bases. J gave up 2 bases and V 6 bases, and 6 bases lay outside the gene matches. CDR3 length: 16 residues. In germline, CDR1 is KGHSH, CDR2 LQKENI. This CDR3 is CASSSGTGGPYNEQFF. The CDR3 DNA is TGTGCCAGCTCCTCCGGGACAGGGGGTCCCTACAATGAGCAGTTCTTC.

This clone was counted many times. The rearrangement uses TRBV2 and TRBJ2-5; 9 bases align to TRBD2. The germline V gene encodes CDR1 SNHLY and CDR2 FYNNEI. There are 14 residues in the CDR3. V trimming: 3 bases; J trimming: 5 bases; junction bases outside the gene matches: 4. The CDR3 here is CASSDAGGAETQYF. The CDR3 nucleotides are TGTGCCAGCAGTGATGCGGGAGGGGCGGAGACCCAGTACTTC.

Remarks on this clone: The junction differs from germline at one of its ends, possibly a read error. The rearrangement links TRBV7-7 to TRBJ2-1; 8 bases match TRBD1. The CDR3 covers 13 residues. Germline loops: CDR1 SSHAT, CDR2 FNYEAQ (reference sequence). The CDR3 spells CASSPDRDDEQFF. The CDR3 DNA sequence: TGTGCTAGCAGCCCGGACAGGGATGATGAGCAGTTCTTC.

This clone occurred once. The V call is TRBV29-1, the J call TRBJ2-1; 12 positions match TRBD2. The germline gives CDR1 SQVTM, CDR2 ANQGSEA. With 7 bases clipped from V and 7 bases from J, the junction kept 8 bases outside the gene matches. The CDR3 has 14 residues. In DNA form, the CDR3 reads TGCAGCGGAGGACTAGCGGGAATTTTAAATGAGCAGTTCTTC. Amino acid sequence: CSGGLAGILNEQFF.

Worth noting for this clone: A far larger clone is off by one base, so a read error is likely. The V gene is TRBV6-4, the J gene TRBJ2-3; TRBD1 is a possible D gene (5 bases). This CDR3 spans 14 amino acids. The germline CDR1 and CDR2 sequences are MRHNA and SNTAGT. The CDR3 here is CASSDRTDTDMQYF. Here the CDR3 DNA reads TGTGCCAGCAGTGACCGGACGGACACAGATATGCAGTATTTT.

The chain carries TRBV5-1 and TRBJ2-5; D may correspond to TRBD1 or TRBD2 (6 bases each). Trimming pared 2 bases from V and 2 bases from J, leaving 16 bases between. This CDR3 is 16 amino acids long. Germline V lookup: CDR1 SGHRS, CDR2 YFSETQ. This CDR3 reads CASSLGTTGRQETQYF. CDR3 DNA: TGCGCCAGCAGCTTAGGAACCACAGGGAGGCAAGAGACCCAGTACTTC.